This T cell receptor beta chain comes out of a study of blood T cell repertoires in COVID-19. Whole-study context: Whether acute or convalescent, the COVID-19 samples came from the United States, Italy and Spain.

With 4 bases removed from V and 5 bases from J, the gap between germline ends came to 27 bases. Germline CDR1 reads SGHRS; CDR2 reads YFSETQ. The CDR3 covers 18 residues. Generated by immunoSEQ multiplex PCR, the TCRdb table keeps only in-frame clones and is missing some. The repertoire holds hundreds of thousands of clones, just under 90% seen once, with less than 0.9% in the top ten. Researchers sorted participants into cohorts using their self-reported clinical history. Material for sequencing was PBMCs or T cells enriched from blood (not recorded which). V is TRBV5-1 and J is TRBJ1-1; perhaps TRBD1 as D (5 bases). The sequence was obtained from a man aged 45-65 years who had been exposed to COVID-19. This CDR3 reads CASSPGGRKGWGRTEAFF. The CDR3 bases are TGCGCCAGCAGCCCCGGTGGGCGAAAGGGGTGGGGTCGGACTGAAGCTTTCTTT.